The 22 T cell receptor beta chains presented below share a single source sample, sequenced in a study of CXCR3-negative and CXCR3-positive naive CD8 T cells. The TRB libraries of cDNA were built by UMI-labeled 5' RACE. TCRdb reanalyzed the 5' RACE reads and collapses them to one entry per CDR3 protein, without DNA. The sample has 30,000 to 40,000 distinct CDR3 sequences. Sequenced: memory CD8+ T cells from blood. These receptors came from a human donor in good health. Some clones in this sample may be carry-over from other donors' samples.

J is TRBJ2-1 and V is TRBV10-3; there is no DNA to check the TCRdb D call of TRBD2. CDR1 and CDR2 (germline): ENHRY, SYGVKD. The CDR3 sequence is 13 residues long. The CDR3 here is CAISSKSGSGQFF.

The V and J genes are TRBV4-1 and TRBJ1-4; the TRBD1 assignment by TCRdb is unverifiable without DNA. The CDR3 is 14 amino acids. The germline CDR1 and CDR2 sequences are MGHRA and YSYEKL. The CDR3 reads CASSLDRTNEKLFF.

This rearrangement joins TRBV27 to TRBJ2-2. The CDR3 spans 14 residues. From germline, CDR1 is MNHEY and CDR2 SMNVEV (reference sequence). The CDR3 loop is CASSLGKNTGELFF.

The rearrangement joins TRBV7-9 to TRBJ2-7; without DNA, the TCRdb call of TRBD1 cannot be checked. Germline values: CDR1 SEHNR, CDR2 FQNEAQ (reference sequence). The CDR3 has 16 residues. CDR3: CASSVPGQGSPYEQYF.

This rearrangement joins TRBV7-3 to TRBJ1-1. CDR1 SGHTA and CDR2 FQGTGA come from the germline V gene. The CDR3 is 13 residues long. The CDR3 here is CASSLRMYTEAFF.

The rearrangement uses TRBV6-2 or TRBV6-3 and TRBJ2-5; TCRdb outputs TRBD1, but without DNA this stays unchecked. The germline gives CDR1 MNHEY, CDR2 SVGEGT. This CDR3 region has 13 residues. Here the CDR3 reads CASSAGGEETQYF.

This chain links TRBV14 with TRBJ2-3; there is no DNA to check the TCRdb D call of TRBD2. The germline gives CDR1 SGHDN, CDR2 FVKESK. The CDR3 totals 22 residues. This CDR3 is CASSLYPLLAGVEPSSTDTQYF.

This chain's CDR3 is CASSLDYSPDEQFF. This chain uses TRBV11-2 with TRBJ2-1. Germline-derived CDR1 and CDR2 are SGHAT and FQNNGV. CDR3 length equals 14 residues.

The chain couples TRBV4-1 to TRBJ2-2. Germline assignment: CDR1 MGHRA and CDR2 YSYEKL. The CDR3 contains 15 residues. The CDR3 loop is CASSQVSGTTGELFF.

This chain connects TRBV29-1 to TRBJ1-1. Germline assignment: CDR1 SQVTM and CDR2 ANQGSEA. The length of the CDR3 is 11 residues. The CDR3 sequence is CSVGVPTEAFF.

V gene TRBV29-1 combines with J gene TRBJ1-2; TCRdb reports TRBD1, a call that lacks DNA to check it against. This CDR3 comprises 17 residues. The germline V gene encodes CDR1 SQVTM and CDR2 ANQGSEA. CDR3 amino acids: CSVHPDRTTTTLYGYTF.

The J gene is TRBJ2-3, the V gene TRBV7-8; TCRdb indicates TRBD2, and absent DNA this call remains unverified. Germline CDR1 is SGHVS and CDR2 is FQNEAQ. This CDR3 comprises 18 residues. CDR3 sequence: CASSHLLAGGLRTDTQYF.

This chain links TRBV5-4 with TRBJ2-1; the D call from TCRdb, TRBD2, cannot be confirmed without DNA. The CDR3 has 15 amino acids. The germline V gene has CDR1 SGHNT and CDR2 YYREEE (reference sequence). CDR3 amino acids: CASSSPGLASNEQFF.

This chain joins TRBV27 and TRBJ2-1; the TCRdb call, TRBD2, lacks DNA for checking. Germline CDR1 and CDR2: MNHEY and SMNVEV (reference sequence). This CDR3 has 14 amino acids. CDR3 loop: CASTSSARGREQFF.

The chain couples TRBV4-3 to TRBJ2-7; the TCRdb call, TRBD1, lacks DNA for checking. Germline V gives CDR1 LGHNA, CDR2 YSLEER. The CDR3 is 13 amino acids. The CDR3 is CASRGEGFGEQYF.

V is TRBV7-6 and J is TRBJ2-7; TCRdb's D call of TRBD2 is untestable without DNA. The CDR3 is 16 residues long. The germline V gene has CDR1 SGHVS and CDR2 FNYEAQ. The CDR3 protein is CASSLSGALVTYEQYF.

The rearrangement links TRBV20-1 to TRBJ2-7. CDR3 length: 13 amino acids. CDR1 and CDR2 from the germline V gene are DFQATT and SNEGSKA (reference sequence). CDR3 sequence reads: CSARVMSLYEQYF.

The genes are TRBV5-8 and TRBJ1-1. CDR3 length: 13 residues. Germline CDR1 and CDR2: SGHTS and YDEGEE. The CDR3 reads CASSLGGPRGAFF.

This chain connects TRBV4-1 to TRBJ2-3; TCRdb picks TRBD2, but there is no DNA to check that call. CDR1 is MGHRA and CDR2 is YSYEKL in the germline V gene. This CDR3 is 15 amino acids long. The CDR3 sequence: CASSQDAGVGNTQYF.

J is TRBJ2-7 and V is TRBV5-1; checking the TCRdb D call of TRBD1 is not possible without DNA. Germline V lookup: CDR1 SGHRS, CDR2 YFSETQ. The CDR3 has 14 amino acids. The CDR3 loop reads CASSLEQGGYEQYF.

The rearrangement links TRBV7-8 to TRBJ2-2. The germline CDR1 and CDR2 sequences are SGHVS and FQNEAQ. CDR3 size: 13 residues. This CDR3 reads CASSLERTGELFF. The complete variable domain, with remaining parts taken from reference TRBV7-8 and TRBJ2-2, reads GAGVSQSPRYKVAKRGQDVALRCDPISGHVSLFWYQQALGQGPEFLTYFQNEAQLDKSGLPSDRFFAERPEGSVSTLKIQRTQQEDSAVYLCASSLERTGELFFGEGSRLTVL.

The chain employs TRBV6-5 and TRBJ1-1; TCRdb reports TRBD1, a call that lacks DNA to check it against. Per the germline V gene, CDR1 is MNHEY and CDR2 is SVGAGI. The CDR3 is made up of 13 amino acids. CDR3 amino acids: CASSLGQGPEAFF.